This paragraph reports one T cell receptor (beta chain). Treatment of patients with chemo-refractory metastatic non-small-cell lung cancer consisted of focal radiation plus CTLA-4 blockade with ipilimumab. The protocol was immunoSEQ multiplex PCR, while the TCRdb copy is restricted to in-frame clones and leaves out a portion. Of 80,000 or so clones in the sample, 78% were seen once. The sample originates from a study of radiotherapy plus CTLA-4 blockade in lung cancer. This CDR3 has 17 residues. V lost 4 bases to trimming and J lost 0 bases; unmatched junction nucleotides: 5. CDR1 is MNHNS, CDR2 SASEGT, per germline.

The sequencing used peripheral blood, collected from a patient treated with radiotherapy plus ipilimumab. The chain couples TRBV6-1 to TRBJ2-2; 10 bases fit TRBD2. The receptor's source is a human donor with non-small cell lung cancer who had a partial response to radiotherapy plus ipilimumab. Some clones in this sample may be carry-over from other donors' samples. The CDR3 region is CASSGDGLAANTGELFF. CDR3 coding DNA: TGTGCCAGCAGTGGAGATGGACTAGCGGCGAACACCGGGGAGCTGTTTTTT.